This TCR beta chain is from a study of patients and donors after allogeneic stem cell transplantation. This clonotype was seen more than once but under ten times. The CDR3 totals 15 residues. Germline V gene data show CDR1 as SEHNR and CDR2 as FQNEAQ (reference sequence). Trimming removed 1 base from V and 4 bases from J, with 13 bases in between. TCRdb used MiXCR to reprocess the RT-PCR reads, holding one entry per CDR3 protein. The table includes 920,000 or so distinct CDR3 sequences, more than 15% detected once. Material for sequencing was blood, either unsorted or a sorted T cell fraction (not recorded which). The sequence came from a human donor who was either an allogeneic HSCT recipient or a stem cell or donor lymphocyte infusion donor (not recorded which). It is not recorded whose cells these are; they may come from a transplant donor. The chain employs TRBV7-9 and TRBJ1-2; D not certain. CDR3 coding DNA: TGTGCCAGCAGCTTAGTGGTGGAGAGCTTCTATGGCTACACCTTC. Translation gives CASSLVVESFYGYTF.